This T cell receptor (beta chain) was sequenced in a study of human T cells and chemical hapten exposure. This clonotype came up many times. Noted time point: patch test 3, about 24 weeks after DPC sensitization. The treatment denotes: therapeutic diphenylcyclopropenone sensitization with weekly scalp DPC. From the RACE reads, TCRdb called clonotypes with MiXCR, one entry per CDR3 protein. The table records about 58,000 distinct CDR3 sequences, roughly 12% of them present only once. The CDR3 runs 16 residues. V was clipped by 6 bases and J by 3 bases, with 15 bases between them. The germline CDR1 and CDR2 sequences are LNHDA and SQIVND (reference sequence).

The chain combines TRBV19 with TRBJ2-6; either TRBD1 or TRBD2 may supply D (5 bases each). The clonotype originates from a man younger than 40 with alopecia areata. Some clones in this sample may be carry-over from other donors' samples. Specimen: whole blood, collected in connection with sensitization to the hapten diphenylcyclopropenone (DPC). The CDR3 DNA follows: TGTGCCAGTAGGGACTTTTGGGGGATTGGGGCCAACGTCCTGACTTTC. Amino acids: CASRDFWGIGANVLTF.